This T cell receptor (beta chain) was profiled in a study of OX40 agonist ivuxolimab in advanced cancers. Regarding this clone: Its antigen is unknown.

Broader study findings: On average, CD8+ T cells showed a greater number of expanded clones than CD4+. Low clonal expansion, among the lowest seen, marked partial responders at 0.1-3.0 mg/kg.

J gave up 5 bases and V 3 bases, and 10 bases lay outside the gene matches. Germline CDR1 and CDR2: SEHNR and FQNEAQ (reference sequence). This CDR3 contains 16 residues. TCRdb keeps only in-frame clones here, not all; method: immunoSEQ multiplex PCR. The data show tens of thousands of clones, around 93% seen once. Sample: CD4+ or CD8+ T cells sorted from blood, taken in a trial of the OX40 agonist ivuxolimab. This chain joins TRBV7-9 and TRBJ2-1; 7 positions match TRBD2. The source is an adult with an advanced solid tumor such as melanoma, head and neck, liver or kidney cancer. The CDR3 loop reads CASSFNQAGRNNEQFF. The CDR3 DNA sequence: TGTGCCAGCAGCTTCAACCAAGCGGGGCGGAACAATGAGCAGTTCTTC. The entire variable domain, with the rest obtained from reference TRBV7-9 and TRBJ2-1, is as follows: DTGVSQNPRHKITKRGQNVTFRCDPISEHNRLYWYRQTLGQGPEFLTYFQNEAQLEKSRLLSDRFSAERPKGSFSTLEIQRTEQGDSAMYLCASSFNQAGRNNEQFFGPGTRLTVL.